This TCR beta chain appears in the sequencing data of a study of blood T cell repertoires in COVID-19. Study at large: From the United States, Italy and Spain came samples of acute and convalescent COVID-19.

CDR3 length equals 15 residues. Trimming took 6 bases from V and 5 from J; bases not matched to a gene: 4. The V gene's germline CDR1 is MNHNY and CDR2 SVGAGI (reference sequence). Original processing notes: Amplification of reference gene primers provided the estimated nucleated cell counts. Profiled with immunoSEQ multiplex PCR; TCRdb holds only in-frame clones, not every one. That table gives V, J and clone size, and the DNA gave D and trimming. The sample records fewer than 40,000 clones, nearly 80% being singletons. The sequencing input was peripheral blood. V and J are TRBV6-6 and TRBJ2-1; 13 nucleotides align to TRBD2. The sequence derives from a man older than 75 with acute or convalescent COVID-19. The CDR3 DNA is TGTGCCAGCAGGAAGGGACTAGCGGGACACAATGAGCAGTTCTTC. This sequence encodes CASRKGLAGHNEQFF.